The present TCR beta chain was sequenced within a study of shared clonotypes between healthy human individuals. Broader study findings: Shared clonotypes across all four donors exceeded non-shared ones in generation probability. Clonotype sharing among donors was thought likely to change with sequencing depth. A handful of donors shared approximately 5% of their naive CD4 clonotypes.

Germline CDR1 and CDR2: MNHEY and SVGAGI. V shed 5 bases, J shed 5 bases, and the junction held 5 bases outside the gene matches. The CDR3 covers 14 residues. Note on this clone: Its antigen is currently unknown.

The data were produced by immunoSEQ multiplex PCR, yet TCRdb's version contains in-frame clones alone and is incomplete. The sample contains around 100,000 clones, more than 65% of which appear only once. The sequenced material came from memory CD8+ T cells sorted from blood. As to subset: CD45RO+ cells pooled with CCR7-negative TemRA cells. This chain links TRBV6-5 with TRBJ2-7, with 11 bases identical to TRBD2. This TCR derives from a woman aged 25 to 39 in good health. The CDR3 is CASSPTSGVDEQYF. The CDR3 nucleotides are TGTGCCAGCAGTCCGACTAGCGGGGTCGACGAGCAGTACTTC.